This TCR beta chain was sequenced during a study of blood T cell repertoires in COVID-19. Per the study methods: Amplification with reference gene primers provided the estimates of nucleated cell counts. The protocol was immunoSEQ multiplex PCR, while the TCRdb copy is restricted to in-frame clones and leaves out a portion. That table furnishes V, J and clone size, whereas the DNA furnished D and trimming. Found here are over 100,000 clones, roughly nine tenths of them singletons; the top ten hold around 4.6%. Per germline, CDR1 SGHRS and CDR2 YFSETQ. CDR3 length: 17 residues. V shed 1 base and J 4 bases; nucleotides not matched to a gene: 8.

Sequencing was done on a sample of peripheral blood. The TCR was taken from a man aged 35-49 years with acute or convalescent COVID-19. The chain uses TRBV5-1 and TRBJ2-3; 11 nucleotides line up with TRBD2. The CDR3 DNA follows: TGCGCCAGCAGCTTGCAAGGTACTAGCGGGAGAGCAGATACGCAGTATTTT. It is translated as CASSLQGTSGRADTQYF.